One T cell receptor beta chain is described in this entry. Its antigen is as yet unknown. Sequencing was performed with immunoSEQ multiplex PCR; in TCRdb, only in-frame clones are kept and a portion is missing. In the table there are some 130,000 clones, around nine tenths of which are singletons. This sample stems from a study of T cell responses to AZD1222 COVID-19 vaccine. Study conclusions and caveats: Among vaccine-associated CD4 TCRs, coverage spanned spike, with dominance at 160-218 and 743-854.

V lost 2 bases, J lost 15 bases, and 5 bases lay in between. The germline CDR1 and CDR2 sequences are MNHNY and SVGAGI (reference sequence). CDR3 length: 9 amino acids. This material consisted of peripheral blood, taken on day 0 of AZD1222 vaccination. The sequence came from an adult in good health. V usage is TRBV6-6 and J usage is TRBJ2-1; no definite D call. This chain's CDR3 is CASSYPPFF. CDR3 nucleotides: TGTGCCAGCAGTTACCCCCCGTTCTTC.